The entry below gives a single T cell receptor beta chain sequence along with its context. Per the authors' pipeline: Using reference gene primer amplification, nucleated cell counts were estimated. Produced via immunoSEQ multiplex PCR; TCRdb's table is partial and in-frame only. V and J calls and clone size are given by that table; D and trimming were obtained from the DNA. The sample has some 150,000 clones, roughly 87% seen once. The CDR3 has 13 residues. V dropped 0 bases and J dropped 3 bases, with 4 bases sitting between them. Germline CDR1 is SGHRS and CDR2 is YFSETQ. The data were obtained in a study of blood T cell repertoires in COVID-19.

This receptor was identified in a human donor with acute COVID-19. The donor label of this sample is uncertain. The rearrangement uses TRBV5-1 and TRBJ1-3; D uncertain. Sequences were obtained from PBMCs or T cells enriched from blood (not recorded which). The CDR3 DNA sequence: TGCGCCAGCAGCTTGGGAGTTGGAAACACCATATATTTT. Translated: CASSLGVGNTIYF.